These 17 T cell receptor beta chains were all obtained from the same sample, sequenced in a study of graft-versus-host responses after intestinal transplantation. No antigen has been assigned to these receptors. Repertoires were generated with immunoSEQ multiplex PCR, while TCRdb's copy carries only in-frame clones and drops some. This sample has roughly 89,000 clones, with roughly 89% found just once. The source was unstimulated CD4+ T cells sorted from spleen or lymph node cells, collected before intestinal transplant. All receptors derive from a human donor who received an intestinal transplant.

The chain employs TRBV7-2 and TRBJ1-1; D unclear. The V gene's germline CDR1 is SGHTA and CDR2 FQGNSA. The CDR3 is 13 residues long. V was cut by 1 base and J by 10 bases, with 13 bases left in between. Here the CDR3 reads CASSLESFSTAFF. The CDR3 DNA reads as TGTGCCAGCAGCTTAGAAAGCTTTTCCACAGCTTTCTTT.

The J gene is TRBJ2-3, the V gene TRBV19; TRBD1 matches 9 bases. Germline CDR1 LNHDA, CDR2 SQIVND (reference sequence). The CDR3 contains 14 residues. V trimming: 8 bases; J trimming: 1 base; junction bases outside the gene matches: 4. The CDR3 region has the DNA TGTGCCAGTGGTACAGGGGGCGGCACAGATACGCAGTATTTT. Translating gives CASGTGGGTDTQYF. The full variable domain, in which reference TRBV19 and TRBJ2-3 provide the parts outside the CDR3, is DGGITQSPKYLFRKEGQNVTLSCEQNLNHDAMYWYRQDPGQGLRLIYYSQIVNDFQKGDIAEGYSVSREKKESFPLTVTSAQKNPTAFYLCASGTGGGTDTQYFGPGTRLTVL.

The CDR3, as DNA: TGTGCCACCAGCAAATCTAGTAGTAACACCGGGGAGCTGTTTTTT. It codes for CATSKSSSNTGELFF. The chain uses TRBV15 and TRBJ2-2; D gene ambiguous. The germline CDR1 and CDR2 sequences are LNHNV and YYDKDF (reference sequence). Trimming left V 4 bases short and J 2 bases short, with 11 bases between. CDR3 size: 15 residues.

This sequence joins TRBV11-2 and TRBJ2-1; no definite D call. The CDR3 totals 13 residues. CDR1 is SGHAT and CDR2 is FQNNGV in the germline V gene. Trimming left V 5 bases short and J 9 bases short, with 14 bases between. CDR3 sequence: CASSPRGVGEQFF. As DNA, the CDR3 is TGTGCCAGCAGCCCGCGAGGCGTCGGTGAGCAGTTCTTC.

This chain joins TRBV4-1 and TRBJ1-1, with a tentative D call TRBD1 (6 bases). Per germline, CDR1 MGHRA and CDR2 YSYEKL. Trimming cost V 0 bases and J 1 base, with 12 bases left between them. This CDR3 spans 16 amino acids. Written as DNA, the CDR3 is TGCGCCAGCAGCCAAGACCGACAGGCGACGAACACTGAAGCTTTCTTT. Residues: CASSQDRQATNTEAFF.

The J gene is TRBJ2-1, the V gene TRBV7-9; D may be TRBD1 (6 bases). The CDR3 sequence is 15 residues long. V lost 7 bases to trimming and J lost 4 bases, with 17 bases between them. CDR1 is SEHNR and CDR2 is FQNEAQ in the germline V gene (reference sequence). Here the CDR3 DNA reads TGTGCCAGCAACTCAGGGGCGGTGCGGTACAATGAGCAGTTCTTC. It is translated as CASNSGAVRYNEQFF.

The chain links TRBV5-8 to TRBJ1-2; TRBD1 matches at 7 bases. Germline assignment: CDR1 SGHTS and CDR2 YDEGEE. The CDR3 runs to 16 residues. The ends lost 4 bases at V and 3 bases at J; junction bases unmatched: 12. CDR3 protein: CASSRGTAESDYGYTF. As DNA, the CDR3 is TGTGCCAGCAGCCGGGGGACAGCCGAGTCGGACTATGGCTACACCTTC.

In its sample, this clone was seen a few times. The chain employs TRBV4-3 and TRBJ2-7; TRBD1 might be the D (5 bases). Trimming took off 3 bases at V and 2 bases at J, with 14 bases between the two ends. Germline V gives CDR1 LGHNA, CDR2 YSLEER. This CDR3 region has 15 residues. In nucleotides, the CDR3 is TGCGCCAGCAGCCAGGGTCAGGGTGGGACCTACGAGCAGTACTTC. Its translation: CASSQGQGGTYEQYF.

The CDR3 spells CASSSGGGYTF. The CDR3 DNA follows: TGTGCCAGCAGTTCAGGAGGCGGCTACACCTTC. The chain has TRBV6-6 and TRBJ1-2; D uncertain. Germline V gene sequence: CDR1 MNHNY, CDR2 SVGAGI (reference sequence). The CDR3 covers 11 residues. V lost 4 bases and J lost 8, with 8 bases in between.

The chain recombines TRBV2 with TRBJ2-2; D not resolved. The CDR3 extends over 14 amino acids. CDR1 and CDR2 (germline): SNHLY, FYNNEI. V dropped 1 base and J dropped 1 base, with 4 bases sitting between them. In DNA form, the CDR3 reads TGTGCCAGCAGTGAAGGGCTGAACACCGGGGAGCTGTTTTTT. Its protein product is CASSEGLNTGELFF.

The gene calls are TRBV6-6 and TRBJ1-6, with D tentatively TRBD1 (6 bases). Germline values: CDR1 MNHNY, CDR2 SVGAGI (reference sequence). Trimming shortened V by 4 bases and J by 7 bases, and 17 bases separated the two germline ends. This CDR3 spans 16 amino acids. The CDR3 sequence: CASSLRADSLNSPLHF. The DNA for the CDR3 is TGTGCCAGCAGTTTGCGGGCGGACAGCCTAAATTCACCCCTCCACTTT.

The V call is TRBV5-1, the J call TRBJ2-2, with D unclear. Germline-derived CDR1 and CDR2 are SGHRS and YFSETQ. Deletions cut 3 bases from V and 6 bases from J, with 15 bases between. The CDR3 runs 15 residues. For the CDR3, the DNA is TGCGCCAGCAGCTCGCCGGTCCAAACAGCCGGGGAGCTGTTTTTT. Protein product: CASSSPVQTAGELFF. Complete variable domain (other parts from reference TRBV5-1 and TRBJ2-2): KAGVTQTPRYLIKTRGQQVTLSCSPISGHRSVSWYQQTPGQGLQFLFEYFSETQRNKGNFPGRFSGRQFSNSRSEMNVSTLELGDSALYLCASSSPVQTAGELFFGEGSRLTVL.

The chain links TRBV5-6 to TRBJ2-5; 7 nucleotides align to TRBD2. The DNA matches TRBJ2-7 better at its end, which makes the J call doubtful. The length of the CDR3 is 15 residues. Germline loops: CDR1 SGHDT, CDR2 YYEEEE. The CDR3: CASRPAGILKYEQYF. The CDR3 region has the DNA TGTGCCAGCAGGCCAGCGGGGATCCTCAAATACGAGCAGTACTTC.

The genes are TRBV19 and TRBJ1-4, with D hard to call. The CDR3 loop spans 15 amino acids. Germline V gene lookup returns CDR1 LNHDA and CDR2 SQIVND (reference sequence). With 3 bases removed from V and 4 bases from J, the gap between germline ends came to 12 bases. The CDR3 DNA is TGTGCCAGTAGTATCATTGGTGTCGGTAATGAAAAACTGTTTTTT. Translation gives CASSIIGVGNEKLFF.

The chain couples TRBV5-1 to TRBJ1-1, with D possibly matching TRBD1 (6 bases). The V gene lost 1 base and the J gene lost 5 bases, with 9 bases spanning the gap. CDR1 SGHRS and CDR2 YFSETQ come from the germline V gene. CDR3 length: 13 residues. Here the CDR3 reads CASSLIQGTEAFF. The CDR3 nucleotides read TGCGCCAGCAGCTTGATCCAGGGGACTGAAGCTTTCTTT.

V and J are TRBV5-4 and TRBJ2-1; D may be TRBD2 (5 bases). Germline V gives CDR1 SGHNT, CDR2 YYREEE (reference sequence). Trimming stripped 0 bases from V and 1 base from J, with 11 bases between. The CDR3 totals 16 residues. The CDR3 sequence is CASSLGTPISYNEQFF. CDR3 coding DNA: TGTGCCAGCAGCTTGGGGACTCCGATATCCTACAATGAGCAGTTCTTC.

The chain has TRBV5-6 and TRBJ2-3; 10 nucleotides agree with TRBD2. Germline trimming cut 3 bases from V and 2 bases from J; bases unmatched to any gene: 3. CDR3 length equals 15 residues. CDR1 and CDR2 from the germline V gene are SGHDT and YYEEEE. The CDR3 DNA reads as TGTGCCAGCAGCTCGAGCGGGGGGGACACAGATACGCAGTATTTT. Translating it yields CASSSSGGDTDTQYF.